Described below is a single T cell receptor beta chain sequence and its context. Per the original data handling: How many nucleated cells were present was estimated from reference gene primer amplification. Produced via immunoSEQ multiplex PCR; TCRdb's table is partial and in-frame only. The DNA gave D and trimming, while V, J and clone size come from that table. The data hold 100,000 to 150,000 clones, with less than 90% observed a single time. This CDR3 comprises 15 residues. Trimming cost V 1 base and J 1 base, with 10 bases left between them. Germline CDR1 is MDHEN and CDR2 is SYDVKM. This specimen belongs to a study of blood T cell repertoires in COVID-19. About the study: Material from acute and convalescent COVID-19 was sourced from the United States, Italy and Spain. PBMCs, B-cell-depleted T cells, or T cells were the source of the cDNA or gDNA that made up the material.

The TCR was taken from a man in his 70s who had recovered from COVID-19. Sequencing was done on a sample of peripheral blood. The chain recombines TRBV28 with TRBJ1-2, with D possibly matching TRBD1 (5 bases). The CDR3 bases are TGTGCCAGCAGTTTATCGTCGGGGGTTAACTATGGCTACACCTTC. It codes for CASSLSSGVNYGYTF.